These 17 T cell receptor beta chains were all obtained from the same sample, sequenced in a study of blood T cell repertoires in COVID-19. Libraries were prepared by immunoSEQ multiplex PCR; TCRdb keeps only in-frame clonotypes and omits some of them. The sample has around 13,000 clones; around 90% are singletons. The sample comprised peripheral blood. These receptors came from a woman aged 70-85 years with active COVID-19.

This chain joins TRBV15 and TRBJ2-1; TRBD1 aligns across 11 bases. Per germline, CDR1 LNHNV and CDR2 YYDKDF (reference sequence). J was trimmed by 5 bases and V by 0 bases; bases with no gene match: 6. The CDR3 is 17 amino acids. CDR3 amino acids: CATSRDWGQGGDNEQFF. CDR3 in DNA: TGTGCCACCAGCAGAGATTGGGGACAGGGGGGAGACAATGAGCAGTTCTTC.

The CDR3 DNA sequence: TGTGCTAGTGGTTTGGTAGCGGGACTTCTTAGGTATGAGCAGTTCTTC. Translating gives CASGLVAGLLRYEQFF. V and J are TRBV12-5 and TRBJ2-1; 7 bases agree with TRBD2. The CDR3 runs to 16 residues. Germline CDR1 is LGHNT and CDR2 is FRNRAP. The ends lost 0 bases at V and 8 bases at J; junction bases unmatched: 10.

V gene TRBV15 combines with J gene TRBJ2-3, with 9 bases fitting TRBD2. The CDR3 has 19 residues. Germline loops: CDR1 LNHNV, CDR2 YYDKDF (reference sequence). V shed 6 bases, J shed 1 base, and the junction held 17 bases outside the gene matches. The CDR3 DNA reads as TGTGCCACCAGTAGAACCCTAGGGCCTAGCGGGATTGGCACAGATACGCAGTATTTT. This translates into CATSRTLGPSGIGTDTQYF. The full variable domain, its missing parts supplied by reference TRBV15 and TRBJ2-3, is DAMVIQNPRYQVTQFGKPVTLSCSQTLNHNVMYWYQQKSSQAPKLLFHYYDKDFNNEADTPDNFQSRRPNTSFCFLDIRSPGLGDTAMYLCATSRTLGPSGIGTDTQYFGPGTRLTVL.

CDR3 sequence (DNA): TGTGCCAGCAGCTCCCGCGGGACTAGCGCACCTGAGCAGTTCTTC. Translated: CASSSRGTSAPEQFF. The chain couples TRBV7-2 to TRBJ2-1; 10 positions agree with TRBD2. From germline, CDR1 is SGHTA and CDR2 FQGNSA. V was pared by 4 bases and J by 9 bases, with 9 bases of the junction left unmatched. The CDR3 consists of 15 residues.

The chain is built from TRBV13 and TRBJ2-2; 7 bases match TRBD2. V gave up 5 bases and J gave up 5 bases; unmatched junction bases: 14. In germline, CDR1 is PRHDT, CDR2 FYEKMQ (reference sequence). The CDR3 runs to 17 residues. Here the CDR3 DNA reads TGTGCCAGCAGCCCCCTGGTGGGGGGGTTCGGGACCGGGGAGCTGTTTTTT. This translates into CASSPLVGGFGTGELFF.

The chain combines TRBV2 with TRBJ2-7; weak D call: TRBD2 (6 bases). Germline V CDR1 and CDR2: SNHLY, FYNNEI. V was cut by 7 bases and J by 7 bases, with 17 bases left in between. This CDR3 contains 13 residues. The CDR3 DNA follows: TGTGCCAGCATCGGTGGAGGGTTGGGGGAGCAGTACTTC. Its protein product is CASIGGGLGEQYF.

This rearrangement joins TRBV2 to TRBJ1-4; 9 bases agree with TRBD1. The CDR3 covers 16 residues. J was trimmed by 6 bases and V by 5 bases; bases with no gene match: 10. Germline CDR1 is SNHLY and CDR2 is FYNNEI. CDR3 nucleotides: TGTGCCAGCAGTAATGACGGGACAGGGAGATATGAAAAACTGTTTTTT. Translation: CASSNDGTGRYEKLFF.

This rearrangement joins TRBV4-3 to TRBJ1-1; no clear D gene. Germline CDR1 is LGHNA and CDR2 is YSLEER. The V end was cut by 2 bases, the J end by 1 base, with 17 bases between. This CDR3 has 17 residues. CDR3 DNA: TGCGCCAGCAGCCAAAATATAGGAGGGATTGGGAACACTGAAGCTTTCTTT. Translated, it gives CASSQNIGGIGNTEAFF.

The chain combines TRBV5-1 with TRBJ2-2; 8 bases agree with TRBD2. Trimming at V came to 2 bases and at J to 0 bases, leaving 15 bases not matched to a gene. Germline assignment: CDR1 SGHRS and CDR2 YFSETQ. This CDR3 has 20 amino acids. CDR3 nucleotide sequence: TGCGCCAGCAGCTTCATTAGTTCCTTCCGGGGGGGCGCGAACACCGGGGAGCTGTTTTTT. Encoded protein: CASSFISSFRGGANTGELFF.

This clone was found once. J is TRBJ2-5 and V is TRBV10-3; 12 bases are shared with TRBD1. Germline V gene sequence: CDR1 ENHRY, CDR2 SYGVKD. CDR3 size: 15 residues. V shed 5 bases and J 5 bases; nucleotides not matched to a gene: 6. The chain's CDR3 is CAISQGQGAGETQYF. In nucleotides, the CDR3 is TGTGCCATCAGTCAGGGACAGGGGGCAGGGGAGACCCAGTACTTC.

This chain connects TRBV5-1 to TRBJ2-5, with 7 bases aligning to TRBD2. Germline V CDR1 and CDR2: SGHRS, YFSETQ. The CDR3 contains 14 residues. V lost 0 bases and J lost 2; bases outside the gene matches: 1. The CDR3 region has the DNA TGCGCCAGCAGCTTGGTGGGGGGGCAAGAGACCCAGTACTTC. This translates into CASSLVGGQETQYF.

The rearrangement uses TRBV4-1 and TRBJ2-7; 9 bases fit TRBD1. The CDR3 is 15 residues long. V gave up 0 bases and J gave up 4 bases; unmatched junction bases: 4. Germline-derived CDR1 and CDR2 are MGHRA and YSYEKL. Written as DNA, the CDR3 is TGCGCCAGCAGCCAAGAAGACAGGGGGGTTTACGAGCAGTACTTC. Its protein is CASSQEDRGVYEQYF.

This chain connects TRBV30 to TRBJ2-5; D call uncertain. There are 12 residues in the CDR3. Germline CDR1 reads GTSNPN; CDR2 reads SVGIG (reference sequence). V lost 3 bases, J lost 1 base, and 6 bases lay in between. The CDR3 DNA sequence: TGTGCCTGGAGACCAGGCCAAGAGACCCAGTACTTC. This gives the protein CAWRPGQETQYF.

This clone was seen a single time. CDR3 protein: CASSYGYYGYTF. The CDR3 DNA is TGTGCCAGCAGTTACGGCTACTATGGCTACACCTTC. V and J are TRBV6-2 or TRBV6-3 and TRBJ1-2; D uncertain. Between the trimmed V and J ends, which lost 2 bases and 3 bases, there was a span of 4 bases. The CDR3 is 12 amino acids. Germline loops: CDR1 MNHEY, CDR2 SVGEGT.

The chain links TRBV7-9 to TRBJ2-3; TRBD2 aligns across 7 bases. V lost 1 base, J lost 6 bases, and 4 bases stayed unmatched. There are 14 residues in the CDR3. Germline lookup yields CDR1 SEHNR and CDR2 FQNEAQ (reference sequence). CDR3 nucleotide sequence: TGTGCCAGCAGCTTAGGGTATAGCGGGGATACGCAGTATTTT. Translation gives CASSLGYSGDTQYF. Full variable domain (remainder filled in from reference TRBV7-9 and TRBJ2-3): DTGVSQNPRHKITKRGQNVTFRCDPISEHNRLYWYRQTLGQGPEFLTYFQNEAQLEKSRLLSDRFSAERPKGSFSTLEIQRTEQGDSAMYLCASSLGYSGDTQYFGPGTRLTVL.

This clone was counted a single time. V is TRBV18 and J is TRBJ2-5; TRBD1 is a possible D gene (6 bases). Trimming cost V 1 base and J 1 base, with 16 bases left between them. Germline V gene data show CDR1 as KGHSH and CDR2 as LQKENI. The CDR3 runs 17 residues. This chain's CDR3 is CASSPRLKQGIQETQYF. The DNA of the CDR3 is TGTGCCAGCTCACCACGCTTGAAACAGGGAATCCAAGAGACCCAGTACTTC.

The chain recombines TRBV21-1 with TRBJ2-7; the table assigns TRBD2, which was not confirmed against the DNA. TRBV21-1 is termed a pseudogene. This CDR3 is built from 12 residues. The CDR3 region is CASSKSSYEQYF. Here the CDR3 DNA reads TGTGCCAGCAGCAAATCGTCCTACGAGCAGTACTTC.